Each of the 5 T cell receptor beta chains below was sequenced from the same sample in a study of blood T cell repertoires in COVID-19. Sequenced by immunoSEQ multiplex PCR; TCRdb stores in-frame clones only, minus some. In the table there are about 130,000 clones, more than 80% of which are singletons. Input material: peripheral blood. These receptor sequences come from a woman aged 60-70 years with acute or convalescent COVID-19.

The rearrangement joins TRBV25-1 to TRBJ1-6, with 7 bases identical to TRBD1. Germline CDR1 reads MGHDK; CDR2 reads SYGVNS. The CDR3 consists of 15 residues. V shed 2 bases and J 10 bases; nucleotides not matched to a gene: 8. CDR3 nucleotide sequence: TGTGCCAGCAGTGAACAGGGGACAGTGTTATCACCCCTCCACTTT. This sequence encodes CASSEQGTVLSPLHF.

The CDR3 nucleotides read TGTGCCAGCAGTTACGAAGGAAGGGGGATCTATGGCTACACCTTC. This codes for CASSYEGRGIYGYTF. J is TRBJ1-2 and V is TRBV6-6; D possibly corresponds to TRBD1 (6 bases). V was clipped by 2 bases and J by 4 bases, with 14 bases between them. The germline V gene has CDR1 MNHNY and CDR2 SVGAGI (reference sequence). The length of the CDR3 is 15 residues.

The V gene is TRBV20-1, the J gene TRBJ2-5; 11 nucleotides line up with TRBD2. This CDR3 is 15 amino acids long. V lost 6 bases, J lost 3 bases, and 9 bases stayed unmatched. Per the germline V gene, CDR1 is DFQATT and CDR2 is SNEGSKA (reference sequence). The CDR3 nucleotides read TGCAGTGCCAGTAGACTAGCGGGGCGGGAAGAGACCCAGTACTTC. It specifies CSASRLAGREETQYF.

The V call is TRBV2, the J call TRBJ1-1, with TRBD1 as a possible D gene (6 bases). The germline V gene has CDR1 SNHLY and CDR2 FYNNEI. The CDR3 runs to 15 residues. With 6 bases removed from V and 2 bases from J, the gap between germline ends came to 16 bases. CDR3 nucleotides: TGTGCCAGCAGCTTCCCCCCAGGGACAAACACTGAAGCTTTCTTT. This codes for CASSFPPGTNTEAFF. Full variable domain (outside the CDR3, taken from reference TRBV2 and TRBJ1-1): EPEVTQTPSHQVTQMGQEVILRCVPISNHLYFYWYRQILGQKVEFLVSFYNNEISEKSEIFDDQFSVERPDGSNFTLKIRSTKLEDSAMYFCASSFPPGTNTEAFFGQGTRLTVV.

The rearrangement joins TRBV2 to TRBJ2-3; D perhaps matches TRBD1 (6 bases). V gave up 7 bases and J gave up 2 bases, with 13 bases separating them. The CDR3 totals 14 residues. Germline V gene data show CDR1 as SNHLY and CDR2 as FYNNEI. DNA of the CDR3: TGTGCCAGCATAGGGGGAGTTTACACAGATACGCAGTATTTT. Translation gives CASIGGVYTDTQYF.